The 26 T cell receptor beta chains listed next were all sequenced from one sample in a study of control samples from healthy donors and cancer patients. Some clones are missing from TCRdb's copy, which holds only in-frame ones; the method was immunoSEQ multiplex PCR. The data contain fewer than 80,000 clones, nearly 90% of them singletons. Specimen: PBMCs. The receptors derive from a man aged 55 to 70 with colorectal cancer.

The V gene is TRBV27, the J gene TRBJ1-6; D unclear. This CDR3 region has 16 residues. The V and J ends lost 7 bases and 0 bases respectively, with 13 bases between them. Germline-derived CDR1 and CDR2 are MNHEY and SMNVEV (reference sequence). Here the CDR3 DNA reads TGTGCCAGCAACCACACTTTGAGCTCCTATAATTCACCCCTCCACTTT. Translating it yields CASNHTLSSYNSPLHF.

The gene calls are TRBV7-2 and TRBJ2-4; a weak D match, TRBD2 (6 bases). Germline CDR1 SGHTA, CDR2 FQGNSA. Trimming took off 3 bases at V and 1 base at J, with 16 bases between the two ends. CDR3 length: 17 amino acids. CDR3 protein: CASSFPGEAGAKNIQYF. DNA for the CDR3: TGTGCCAGCAGCTTCCCGGGAGAGGCCGGTGCCAAAAACATTCAGTACTTC.

This chain joins TRBV7-9 and TRBJ1-5; D is undetermined. Germline V lookup: CDR1 SEHNR, CDR2 FQNEAQ (reference sequence). V was trimmed by 4 bases and J by 4 bases, leaving 5 bases between them. The CDR3 runs to 12 residues. The CDR3 DNA reads as TGTGCCAGCAGCTCACCAAATCAGCCCCAGCATTTT. This encodes CASSSPNQPQHF.

The chain employs TRBV5-1 and TRBJ1-1; 12 bases line up with TRBD1. Germline CDR1 SGHRS, CDR2 YFSETQ. V trimming: 6 bases; J trimming: 4 bases; junction bases outside the gene matches: 13. The CDR3 is 17 amino acids. The CDR3 DNA reads TGCGCCAGCAATAGGGGACCGGGACAGGGGGCATTCACTGAAGCTTTCTTT. This codes for CASNRGPGQGAFTEAFF.

V usage is TRBV4-2 and J usage is TRBJ1-2; tentative D call: TRBD1 (5 bases). Germline V lookup: CDR1 LGHNA, CDR2 YNFKEQ. This CDR3 has 14 amino acids. Deletions cut 1 base from V and 5 bases from J, with 11 bases between. The CDR3 sequence: CASSQAGRVYGYTF. DNA of the CDR3: TGTGCCAGCAGCCAAGCTGGCAGGGTTTATGGCTACACCTTC.

This chain uses TRBV7-3 with TRBJ2-7; 10 bases agree with TRBD1. The V gene end was trimmed by 5 bases and the J gene end by 2 bases; junction bases not matched to a gene: 3. The CDR3 totals 14 residues. Germline V gene data show CDR1 as SGHTA and CDR2 as FQGTGA. This CDR3 reads CASSPGQGPYEQYF. As DNA, the CDR3 is TGTGCCAGCAGCCCGGGACAGGGGCCCTACGAGCAGTACTTC.

The rearrangement joins TRBV24-1 to TRBJ2-7, with D uncertain. Trimming left V 6 bases short and J 2 bases short, with 13 bases between. Germline V CDR1 and CDR2: KGHDR, SFDVKD. This CDR3 spans 14 amino acids. For the CDR3, the DNA is TGTGCCACCAGTCTGGGTGGCGTACCCTACGAGCAGTACTTC. The encoded protein is CATSLGGVPYEQYF.

The J gene is TRBJ2-1, the V gene TRBV7-6; 9 bases line up with TRBD2. The CDR3 runs to 15 residues. V was pared by 5 bases and J by 10 bases, with 12 bases of the junction left unmatched. The germline V gene encodes CDR1 SGHVS and CDR2 FNYEAQ. In DNA, the CDR3 is TGTGCCAGCAGCCTAGGGCTAGCGGGGCTCTGGGAGCAGTTCTTC. Translation: CASSLGLAGLWEQFF.

V is TRBV24-1 and J is TRBJ2-1; no firm D call. CDR3 size: 16 residues. Trimming removed 3 bases at V and 6 bases at J, with 17 bases between. CDR1 and CDR2 from the germline V gene are KGHDR and SFDVKD. CDR3 residues: CATSDPPPMGLNEQFF. Written as DNA, the CDR3 is TGTGCCACCAGTGATCCGCCCCCCATGGGCCTCAATGAGCAGTTCTTC.

The V and J genes are TRBV19 and TRBJ1-5, with D perhaps TRBD1 (5 bases). V was shortened by 5 bases and J by 4 bases, with 15 bases between the two germline ends. Germline assignment: CDR1 LNHDA and CDR2 SQIVND (reference sequence). The CDR3 runs to 15 residues. CDR3 loop: CASSHRAGQNQPQHF. The CDR3 DNA is TGTGCCAGTAGTCACCGGGCAGGGCAGAATCAGCCCCAGCATTTT.

This clone was counted once. V gene TRBV7-2 combines with J gene TRBJ2-5; possibly TRBD1 or TRBD2 for D (6 bases each). V was trimmed by 2 bases and J by 3 bases, leaving 10 bases between them. CDR1 and CDR2 (germline): SGHTA, FQGNSA. CDR3 length: 14 residues. DNA for the CDR3: TGTGCCAGCAGCTTATTTAGGGGGGAAGAGACCCAGTACTTC. Residues: CASSLFRGEETQYF.

This chain joins TRBV9 and TRBJ1-1, with unresolved D. V lost 0 bases, J lost 5 bases, and 8 bases lay in between. The germline V gene encodes CDR1 SGDLS and CDR2 YYNGEE. The CDR3 has 13 amino acids. The CDR3 loop reads CASSVERGTEAFF. CDR3 nucleotide sequence: TGTGCCAGCAGCGTAGAGAGAGGGACTGAAGCTTTCTTT.

The chain couples TRBV10-2 to TRBJ1-2; maybe TRBD1 (6 bases). Trimming stripped 5 bases from V and 6 bases from J, with 13 bases between. The CDR3 sequence is 13 residues long. From germline, CDR1 is WSHSY and CDR2 SAAADI. The CDR3 DNA reads as TGCGCCAGCAGTAACAGGGACCTGGATGGCTACACCTTC. Translation gives CASSNRDLDGYTF.

In this sample, this clone turned up once. The chain is built from TRBV5-1 and TRBJ2-2; possible D gene TRBD2, 6 bases. This CDR3 has 15 amino acids. CDR1 and CDR2 from the germline V gene are SGHRS and YFSETQ. Between the trimmed V and J ends, which lost 4 bases and 7 bases, there was a span of 17 bases. The CDR3 nucleotides are TGCGCCAGCAGCCCTGGGACTGGTCTTGACGGGGAGCTGTTTTTT. Translating it yields CASSPGTGLDGELFF.

The J gene is TRBJ2-7, the V gene TRBV2; D is uncertain. The CDR3 sequence is 12 residues long. Trimming stripped 6 bases from V and 6 bases from J, with 12 bases between. Per the germline V gene, CDR1 is SNHLY and CDR2 is FYNNEI. CDR3: CASSAWVGEQYF. CDR3 nucleotide sequence: TGTGCCAGCAGCGCGTGGGTGGGCGAGCAGTACTTC.

V gene TRBV2 combines with J gene TRBJ1-1; TRBD1 is a possible D gene (5 bases). Germline loops: CDR1 SNHLY, CDR2 FYNNEI. CDR3 size: 15 residues. The V end was cut by 0 bases, the J end by 4 bases, with 12 bases between. The CDR3 loop reads CASSEALRGGTEAFF. CDR3 bases: TGTGCCAGCAGTGAAGCCCTGCGGGGGGGCACTGAAGCTTTCTTT.

V is TRBV5-4 and J is TRBJ1-1; the D gene is possibly TRBD1 (6 bases). V lost 4 bases, J lost 7 bases, and 17 bases lay in between. Per germline, CDR1 SGHNT and CDR2 YYREEE (reference sequence). This CDR3 has 14 amino acids. In nucleotides, the CDR3 is TGTGCCAGCAGCCCCACCGGGACACGGGTTGAAGCTTTCTTT. Translating gives CASSPTGTRVEAFF.

The V and J genes are TRBV18 and TRBJ2-7; 7 positions agree with TRBD2. The junction had 3 bases not matched to a gene; V was cut back by 3 bases and J by 1 base. Per germline, CDR1 KGHSH and CDR2 LQKENI. The CDR3 length is 14 residues. DNA of the CDR3: TGTGCCAGCTCACCCAGGGAGGGTTCCTACGAGCAGTACTTC. Translation: CASSPREGSYEQYF.

The CDR3 sequence: CATTSGGASTDTQYF. CDR3 DNA sequence: TGTGCCACCACCAGCGGGGGGGCGAGCACAGATACGCAGTATTTT. The chain carries TRBV28 and TRBJ2-3, with 10 bases identical to TRBD2. J gave up 0 bases and V 10 bases, and 7 bases lay outside the gene matches. This CDR3 contains 15 residues. CDR1 is MDHEN and CDR2 is SYDVKM in the germline V gene. Full variable domain (outside the CDR3, taken from reference TRBV28 and TRBJ2-3): DVKVTQSSRYLVKRTGEKVFLECVQDMDHENMFWYRQDPGLGLRLIYFSYDVKMKEKGDIPEGYSVSREKKERFSLILESASTNQTSMYLCATTSGGASTDTQYFGPGTRLTVL.

This clone was detected only once. The chain is built from TRBV4-1 and TRBJ1-2; D perhaps matches TRBD1 (5 bases). The CDR3 runs to 15 residues. Per the germline V gene, CDR1 is MGHRA and CDR2 is YSYEKL. The V and J ends lost 6 bases and 5 bases respectively, with 19 bases between them. This chain's CDR3 is CASRSVARGLYGYTF. The CDR3 DNA reads TGCGCCAGCAGATCAGTAGCTAGGGGTCTGTATGGCTACACCTTC.

This chain links TRBV7-9 with TRBJ2-7, with 7 bases that match TRBD2. Unmatched junction bases numbered 3, after V lost 5 bases and J lost 5 bases. Looked up from germline, CDR1 is SEHNR and CDR2 is FQNEAQ (reference sequence). The CDR3 consists of 12 residues. The CDR3 is CASSLGRDEQYF. CDR3 sequence (DNA): TGTGCCAGCAGCCTGGGGAGGGACGAGCAGTACTTC.

This clone showed up just a few times. In DNA, the CDR3 is TGTGCCAGCAGCCCCGTCGTTGGGAAAGAGACCCAGTACTTC. This gives the protein CASSPVVGKETQYF. The rearrangement uses TRBV11-3 and TRBJ2-5; D is uncertain. Trimming took 5 bases from V and 3 from J, leaving 13 bases between them. The CDR3 sequence is 14 residues long. The V gene's germline CDR1 is SGHNT and CDR2 YENEEA.

The chain joins TRBV5-4 to TRBJ1-2; TRBD1 agrees at 7 bases. Germline CDR1 and CDR2: SGHNT and YYREEE (reference sequence). The CDR3 covers 14 residues. Trimming at V came to 3 bases and at J to 4 bases, leaving 6 bases not matched to a gene. This chain's CDR3 is CASSYQGGGYGYTF. DNA for the CDR3: TGTGCCAGCAGCTATCAGGGGGGCGGCTATGGCTACACCTTC. Full variable domain (missing parts from reference TRBV5-4 and TRBJ1-2): ETGVTQSPTHLIKTRGQQVTLRCSSQSGHNTVSWYQQALGQGPQFIFQYYREEENGRGNFPPRFSGLQFPNYSSELNVNALELDDSALYLCASSYQGGGYGYTFGSGTRLTVV.

The V gene is TRBV19, the J gene TRBJ2-2, with D possibly being TRBD1 (5 bases). This CDR3 has 16 residues. Between the trimmed V and J ends, which lost 3 bases and 5 bases, there was a span of 16 bases. CDR1 LNHDA and CDR2 SQIVND come from the germline V gene (reference sequence). The CDR3 loop reads CASSIRGQGGTGELFF. The CDR3 nucleotides read TGTGCCAGTAGTATCCGAGGACAAGGTGGGACCGGGGAGCTGTTTTTT.

This clone appeared a single time. The chain recombines TRBV4-2 with TRBJ1-3; the D gene is possibly TRBD1 (6 bases). Trimming removed 0 bases at V and 4 bases at J, with 13 bases between. Germline-derived CDR1 and CDR2 are LGHNA and YNFKEQ. The CDR3 sequence is 16 residues long. As DNA, the CDR3 is TGTGCCAGCAGCCAAGATGTACAGGGTACGGGAAACACCATATATTTT. Translating gives CASSQDVQGTGNTIYF.

J is TRBJ2-2 and V is TRBV6-5, with no clear D. Germline assignment: CDR1 MNHEY and CDR2 SVGAGI. Trimming stripped 5 bases from V and 0 bases from J, with 10 bases between. The CDR3 has 15 amino acids. For the CDR3, the DNA is TGTGCCAGCAGTAGACGGACCACGAACACCGGGGAGCTGTTTTTT. This gives the protein CASSRRTTNTGELFF.